A single sample is the source of the 30 T cell receptor beta chains below, sequenced in a study of CD8 T cells in Susac syndrome. Reverse transcription of roughly 0.5 to 1 ug RNA was performed with random hexamers. MiXCR was run by TCRdb on the immunoSEQ multiplex PCR reads, yielding one entry per CDR3 protein. The sample has a few hundred thousand distinct CDR3 sequences; 85% to 95% are singletons. Sequenced: CD4+ T cells from PBMCs. The origin of the receptors is a human donor with multiple sclerosis.

The V call is TRBV30, the J call TRBJ2-3; 7 bases map to TRBD2. CDR3 length: 16 residues. Per the germline V gene, CDR1 is GTSNPN and CDR2 is SVGIG (reference sequence). With 2 bases clipped from V and 3 bases from J, the junction kept 11 bases outside the gene matches. The CDR3 here is CAWSIGLAAGTDTQYF. The DNA for the CDR3 is TGTGCCTGGAGTATCGGCCTAGCGGCGGGGACAGATACGCAGTATTTT.

The rearrangement uses TRBV29-1 and TRBJ1-3; D call uncertain. There are 12 residues in the CDR3. The V gene's germline CDR1 is SQVTM and CDR2 ANQGSEA. V was pared by 5 bases and J by 0 bases, with 5 bases between. CDR3 sequence: CSVTFSGNTIYF. The CDR3 DNA reads as TGCAGCGTTACCTTCTCTGGAAACACCATATATTTT.

The genes are TRBV7-2 and TRBJ1-2; a possible D gene is TRBD1 (5 bases). Germline CDR1 SGHTA, CDR2 FQGNSA. The V end was cut by 5 bases, the J end by 4 bases, with 17 bases between. This CDR3 is built from 15 residues. The CDR3 DNA reads as TGTGCCAGCAGCCGCCTCACAGGTTTAAGCTATGGCTACACCTTC. Amino acid sequence: CASSRLTGLSYGYTF.

The chain recombines TRBV24-1 with TRBJ2-7; D gene ambiguous. Trimming took 9 bases from V and 6 from J, leaving 8 bases between them. Germline V CDR1 and CDR2: KGHDR, SFDVKD. This CDR3 contains 10 residues. The CDR3 reads CATPLGEQYV. The CDR3 DNA reads TGTGCCACCCCCTTAGGCGAGCAGTACGTC.

The V gene is TRBV6-5, the J gene TRBJ2-5; D is perhaps TRBD1 (5 bases). The germline CDR1 and CDR2 sequences are MNHEY and SVGAGI. The V and J ends lost 0 bases and 5 bases respectively, with 13 bases between them. This CDR3 has 15 amino acids. The CDR3 DNA reads as TGTGCCAGCAGTTACTCGCCAGGGCCCCTCGAGACCCAGTACTTC. Its translation is CASSYSPGPLETQYF.

The V gene is TRBV30, the J gene TRBJ1-2, with a weak D call TRBD1 (6 bases). The germline gives CDR1 GTSNPN, CDR2 SVGIG (reference sequence). The CDR3 covers 12 residues. Trimming shortened V by 2 bases and J by 7 bases, and 11 bases separated the two germline ends. This chain's CDR3 is CAWSTGWRGYTF. CDR3 nucleotide sequence: TGTGCCTGGAGTACAGGGTGGCGTGGCTACACCTTC.

The chain has TRBV7-8 and TRBJ1-1; TRBD1 agrees at 8 bases. This CDR3 has 21 residues. Looked up from germline, CDR1 is SGHVS and CDR2 is FQNEAQ. V was clipped by 0 bases and J by 1 base; unmatched bases: 19. CDR3 sequence: CASSLALGTGYPARANTEAFF. The CDR3 DNA reads as TGTGCCAGCAGCTTAGCGCTAGGGACAGGCTACCCGGCCCGCGCGAACACTGAAGCTTTCTTT.

The J gene is TRBJ2-2, the V gene TRBV30, with a weak D call TRBD1 (6 bases). Trimming removed 4 bases at V and 5 bases at J, with 14 bases between. Germline assignment: CDR1 GTSNPN and CDR2 SVGIG (reference sequence). The CDR3 consists of 14 residues. CDR3 protein: CAWIRQAQTGELFF. The CDR3 DNA is TGTGCCTGGATTCGACAGGCTCAGACCGGGGAGCTGTTTTTT.

The chain uses TRBV7-8 and TRBJ1-4; D is undetermined. The CDR3 is 15 residues long. The germline V gene has CDR1 SGHVS and CDR2 FQNEAQ. V lost 5 bases and J 5 bases, leaving 15 bases between the germline ends. CDR3: CASSLPSGWNEKLFF. CDR3 nucleotides: TGTGCCAGCAGCCTTCCCTCCGGATGGAATGAAAAACTGTTTTTT.

A single count supports this clonotype. This chain links TRBV6-6 with TRBJ1-6; the D gene is possibly TRBD1 (6 bases). Germline lookup yields CDR1 MNHNY and CDR2 SVGAGI (reference sequence). The CDR3 loop spans 15 amino acids. Trimming removed 5 bases at V and 9 bases at J, with 17 bases between. The CDR3 region is CASSPPGQGLSPLHF. The CDR3 DNA reads TGTGCCAGCAGTCCCCCGGGACAAGGGCTTTCACCCCTCCACTTT.

The chain joins TRBV20-1 to TRBJ1-4; unclear D gene. The V gene lost 2 bases and the J gene lost 7 bases, with 11 bases spanning the gap. There are 13 residues in the CDR3. In germline, CDR1 is DFQATT, CDR2 SNEGSKA (reference sequence). This chain's CDR3 is CSARLSAGEKLFF. CDR3 in DNA: TGCAGTGCTAGATTGAGTGCAGGTGAAAAACTGTTTTTT.

The CDR3 DNA sequence: TGTGCCAGCAGCGGACGACTAGCGGGAGCTTACAATGAGCAGTTCTTC. Translation gives CASSGRLAGAYNEQFF. The chain is built from TRBV9 and TRBJ2-1; 12 bases align to TRBD2. V dropped 3 bases and J dropped 4; count of bases not matched to a gene: 5. From germline, CDR1 is SGDLS and CDR2 YYNGEE. There are 16 residues in the CDR3. Using reference TRBV9 and TRBJ2-1 for the parts outside the CDR3, the full variable domain is DSGVTQTPKHLITATGQRVTLRCSPRSGDLSVYWYQQSLDQGLQFLIQYYNGEERAKGNILERFSAQQFPDLHSELNLSSLELGDSALYFCASSGRLAGAYNEQFFGPGTRLTVL.

This clonotype was seen just once. The chain combines TRBV27 with TRBJ1-5; unclear D gene. This CDR3 region has 15 residues. V lost 3 bases, J lost 1 base, and 10 bases lay in between. Per the germline V gene, CDR1 is MNHEY and CDR2 is SMNVEV (reference sequence). Written as DNA, the CDR3 is TGTGCCAGCAGTTTGGGCGGATTCAGCAATCAGCCCCAGCATTTT. Its protein is CASSLGGFSNQPQHF.

The rearrangement joins TRBV3-1 to TRBJ1-2, with TRBD1 matching 8 bases. This CDR3 spans 13 amino acids. After removal of 1 base from V and 9 bases from J, the junction contained 4 bases not matched to a gene. Germline V CDR1 and CDR2: LGHDT, YNNKEL (reference sequence). The CDR3 sequence is CASSQGTGTSYTF. In DNA form, the CDR3 reads TGTGCCAGCAGCCAAGGGACAGGGACGAGCTACACCTTC.

This chain connects TRBV9 to TRBJ2-7; 14 bases agree with TRBD2. There are 15 residues in the CDR3. Trimming cost V 2 bases and J 4 bases; bases outside gene matches: 2. Germline V lookup: CDR1 SGDLS, CDR2 YYNGEE. CDR3 bases: TGTGCCAGCAGCGTGGGACTAGCGGGGGATTACGAGCAGTACTTC. Amino acid sequence: CASSVGLAGDYEQYF.

The CDR3 reads CASSFRGGTGTEAFF. In DNA, the CDR3 is TGTGCCAGCAGTTTCCGAGGAGGGACTGGGACTGAAGCTTTCTTT. J is TRBJ1-1 and V is TRBV27; perhaps TRBD1 as D (5 bases). The CDR3 consists of 15 residues. The V end was cut by 3 bases, the J end by 5 bases, with 16 bases between. Germline CDR1 is MNHEY and CDR2 is SMNVEV (reference sequence).

This rearrangement joins TRBV29-1 to TRBJ1-2; no firm D call. Germline assignment: CDR1 SQVTM and CDR2 ANQGSEA. The CDR3 extends over 12 amino acids. The V and J ends lost 7 bases and 9 bases respectively, with 18 bases between them. CDR3 loop: CSAFRAVDSYTF. In DNA, the CDR3 is TGCAGCGCTTTTAGAGCAGTCGATAGCTACACCTTC.

This rearrangement joins TRBV3-1 to TRBJ2-3; possibly TRBD2 for D (6 bases). The CDR3 consists of 14 residues. Trimming took 2 bases from V and 3 from J, leaving 9 bases between them. Germline CDR1 is LGHDT and CDR2 is YNNKEL (reference sequence). CDR3 DNA sequence: TGTGCCAGCAGCCAACGGACTATAACAGATACGCAGTATTTT. Translating it yields CASSQRTITDTQYF.

The V gene is TRBV3-1, the J gene TRBJ2-5; tentative D call: TRBD1 (5 bases). Between the trimmed V and J ends, which lost 3 bases and 7 bases, there was a span of 9 bases. This CDR3 region has 12 residues. Per germline, CDR1 LGHDT and CDR2 YNNKEL (reference sequence). CDR3 amino acids: CASSHRVGTQYF. The CDR3 region has the DNA TGTGCCAGCAGCCACAGGGTCGGGACCCAGTACTTC.

This clonotype was counted a single time. The chain is built from TRBV20-1 and TRBJ1-1; D gene unclear. From germline, CDR1 is DFQATT and CDR2 SNEGSKA (reference sequence). This CDR3 comprises 12 residues. V gave up 0 bases and J gave up 6 bases, with 8 bases separating them. This CDR3 reads CSAREDSSEAFF. In DNA form, the CDR3 reads TGCAGTGCTAGAGAGGACTCCTCTGAAGCTTTCTTT.

This rearrangement joins TRBV29-1 to TRBJ1-6; TRBD1 matches 7 bases. The length of the CDR3 is 13 residues. Germline V gene lookup returns CDR1 SQVTM and CDR2 ANQGSEA. Unmatched junction bases numbered 5, after V lost 6 bases and J lost 6 bases. CDR3 nucleotide sequence: TGCAGCGTAGCTGACAGGGCTAATTCACCCCTCCACTTT. This gives the protein CSVADRANSPLHF.

V usage is TRBV30 and J usage is TRBJ1-1; D possibly corresponds to TRBD1 (5 bases). The CDR3 has 14 amino acids. Germline V CDR1 and CDR2: GTSNPN, SVGIG (reference sequence). Trimming stripped 2 bases from V and 1 base from J, with 11 bases between. The DNA for the CDR3 is TGTGCCTGGAGTATCACGGGGACGAACACTGAAGCTTTCTTT. Protein product: CAWSITGTNTEAFF.

This clonotype has a single count. The chain carries TRBV6-1 and TRBJ2-1; TRBD2 matches 9 bases. This CDR3 region has 16 residues. CDR1 is MNHNS and CDR2 is SASEGT in the germline V gene. After removal of 5 bases from V and 4 bases from J, the junction contained 9 bases not matched to a gene. Here the CDR3 reads CASSPSKRGAYNEQFF. CDR3 DNA: TGTGCCAGCAGTCCGTCTAAGCGGGGGGCATACAATGAGCAGTTCTTC.

The chain employs TRBV5-1 and TRBJ1-1; D may be TRBD1 (5 bases). Germline lookup yields CDR1 SGHRS and CDR2 YFSETQ. The CDR3 consists of 18 residues. V gave up 1 base and J gave up 2 bases, with 21 bases separating them. CDR3 in amino acids: CASSLKTGTPVSNTEAFF. As DNA, the CDR3 is TGCGCCAGCAGCTTGAAGACCGGGACCCCGGTTAGCAACACTGAAGCTTTCTTT.

V usage is TRBV19 and J usage is TRBJ1-3; D is possibly TRBD1 (6 bases). The V end lost 10 bases, the J end lost 2 bases, and 15 bases lay between the germline ends. The germline gives CDR1 LNHDA, CDR2 SQIVND (reference sequence). This CDR3 is built from 14 residues. Here the CDR3 reads CATLKQGTGNTIYF. DNA of the CDR3: TGTGCCACACTCAAGCAGGGGACTGGAAACACCATATATTTT.

The rearrangement uses TRBV3-1 and TRBJ1-4; D is ambiguous. Germline V gene sequence: CDR1 LGHDT, CDR2 YNNKEL (reference sequence). The CDR3 is 16 residues long. Trimming shortened V by 1 base and J by 8 bases, and 17 bases separated the two germline ends. The CDR3 sequence is CASSQAIPGREEKLFF. DNA of the CDR3: TGTGCCAGCAGCCAAGCAATCCCGGGGAGAGAAGAAAAACTGTTTTTT.

The gene calls are TRBV30 and TRBJ1-1, with D possibly TRBD1 on 5 matching bases. V was clipped by 5 bases and J by 1 base, with 11 bases between them. Germline V CDR1 and CDR2: GTSNPN, SVGIG (reference sequence). CDR3 length equals 13 residues. For the CDR3, the DNA is TGTGCCTGGGGTGGGGCGGCGAACACTGAAGCTTTCTTT. Protein sequence: CAWGGAANTEAFF.

This clonotype was detected only once. The chain joins TRBV30 to TRBJ1-1, with a possible D match to TRBD1 (5 bases). The V gene lost 4 bases and the J gene lost 0 bases, with 12 bases spanning the gap. The CDR3 is made up of 14 amino acids. Germline assignment: CDR1 GTSNPN and CDR2 SVGIG (reference sequence). The CDR3 spells CAWTVGTVNTEAFF. The CDR3 DNA is TGTGCCTGGACCGTCGGGACGGTGAACACTGAAGCTTTCTTT. The whole variable domain, remainder taken from reference TRBV30 and TRBJ1-1, is SQTIHQWPATLVQPVGSPLSLECTVEGTSNPNLYWYRQAAGRGLQLLFYSVGIGQISSEVPQNLSASRPQDRQFILSSKKLLLSDSGFYLCAWTVGTVNTEAFFGQGTRLTVV.

This clonotype has more than one count but fewer than ten. The J gene is TRBJ2-5, the V gene TRBV4-2; D perhaps matches TRBD2 (5 bases). The CDR3 covers 13 residues. Germline assignment: CDR1 LGHNA and CDR2 YNFKEQ. Between the trimmed V and J ends, which lost 0 bases and 5 bases, there was a span of 7 bases. Written as DNA, the CDR3 is TGTGCCAGCAGCCAAGATCCGGGGGAGACCCAGTACTTC. It specifies CASSQDPGETQYF.

The chain uses TRBV7-3 and TRBJ2-3; 7 bases match TRBD1. In germline, CDR1 is SGHTA, CDR2 FQGTGA. After removal of 8 bases from V and 4 bases from J, the junction contained 9 bases not matched to a gene. The CDR3 sequence is 14 residues long. The CDR3 nucleotides are TGTGCCAGCTCATTTGAGGGGGCGGCAGATACGCAGTATTTT. Encoded protein: CASSFEGAADTQYF.